This entry is about one TCR beta chain. The data were taken from a study of blood T cell repertoires in COVID-19. Background on the study: From the United States, Italy and Spain came samples of acute and convalescent COVID-19. The cDNA or gDNA used as material had been derived from T cells, B-cell-depleted T cells, or PBMCs.

Germline V gene lookup returns CDR1 SGHVS and CDR2 FQNEAQ. Trimming left V 6 bases short and J 6 bases short, with 15 bases between. CDR3 length: 14 amino acids. Original processing methods: Reference gene primer amplification gave estimated nucleated cell counts. The table came from immunoSEQ multiplex PCR; TCRdb's copy has only in-frame clones and leaves some out. The D gene and trimming were derived from the DNA, and the V and J assignments and clone size from that table. This sample has 200,000 to 300,000 clones, with roughly 84% found just once. The sequencing sample was made of peripheral blood. The receptor's source is a human donor in a cohort sampled during active COVID-19. The chain joins TRBV7-8 to TRBJ1-5, with D uncertain. The CDR3 DNA reads TGTGCCAGCAGTCTAGGACCTAGCCGTCAGCCCCAGCATTTT. The encoded protein is CASSLGPSRQPQHF.